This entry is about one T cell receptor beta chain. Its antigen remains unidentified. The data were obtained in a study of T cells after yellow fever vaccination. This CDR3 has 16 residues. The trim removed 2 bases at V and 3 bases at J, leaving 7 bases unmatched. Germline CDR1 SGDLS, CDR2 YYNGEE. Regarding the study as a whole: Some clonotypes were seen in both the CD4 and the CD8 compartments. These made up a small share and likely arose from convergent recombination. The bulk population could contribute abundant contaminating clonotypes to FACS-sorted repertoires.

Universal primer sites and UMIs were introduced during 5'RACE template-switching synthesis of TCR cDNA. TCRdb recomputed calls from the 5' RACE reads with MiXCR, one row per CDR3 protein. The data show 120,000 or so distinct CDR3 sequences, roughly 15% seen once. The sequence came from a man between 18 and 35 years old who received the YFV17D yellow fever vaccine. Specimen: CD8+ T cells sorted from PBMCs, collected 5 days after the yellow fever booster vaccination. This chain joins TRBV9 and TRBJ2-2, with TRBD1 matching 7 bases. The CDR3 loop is CASSVPTGVDTGELFF. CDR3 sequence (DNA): TGTGCCAGCAGCGTCCCTACAGGGGTTGACACCGGGGAGCTGTTTTTT.